These 18 T cell receptor beta chains were sequenced from one sample in a study of blood T cell repertoires in COVID-19. Profiling relied on immunoSEQ multiplex PCR, and the TCRdb table lists in-frame clones only, not all of them. The sample contains 250,000 to 350,000 clones, around 89% of which appear only once. Sample: peripheral blood. The receptor set was obtained from a man younger than 40 with acute or convalescent COVID-19.

This chain uses TRBV27 with TRBJ2-1, with 8 bases fitting TRBD2. The germline CDR1 and CDR2 sequences are MNHEY and SMNVEV (reference sequence). J gave up 10 bases and V 2 bases, and 4 bases lay outside the gene matches. The CDR3 spans 13 residues. The CDR3 DNA reads as TGTGCCAGCAGTTTAAACGGCGGGAGGGAGCAGTTCTTC. Its translation is CASSLNGGREQFF.

The chain recombines TRBV7-6 with TRBJ1-1, with a possible D match to TRBD1 (6 bases). The CDR3 is 13 residues long. In germline, CDR1 is SGHVS, CDR2 FNYEAQ. V was shortened by 5 bases and J by 5 bases, with 12 bases between the two germline ends. This chain's CDR3 is CASSLKQGTEAFF. The CDR3 nucleotides read TGTGCCAGCAGCCTAAAACAGGGAACTGAAGCTTTCTTT.

The sample holds one count of this clone. The chain recombines TRBV2 with TRBJ1-5; 7 positions match TRBD1. Trimming at V came to 1 base and at J to 7 bases, leaving 4 bases not matched to a gene. CDR1 and CDR2 from the germline V gene are SNHLY and FYNNEI. The CDR3 has 14 amino acids. The CDR3 loop reads CASSEGGGSQPQHF. DNA of the CDR3: TGTGCCAGCAGTGAAGGAGGGGGCAGCCAGCCCCAGCATTTT.

The chain carries TRBV19 and TRBJ1-5; maybe TRBD1 (5 bases). CDR1 is LNHDA and CDR2 is SQIVND in the germline V gene (reference sequence). Trimming took 5 bases from V and 0 from J, leaving 17 bases between them. The CDR3 totals 17 residues. This CDR3 is CASSFLTGGTSNQPQHF. CDR3 DNA: TGTGCCAGTAGTTTTCTCACCGGGGGGACTAGCAATCAGCCCCAGCATTTT.

The chain combines TRBV28 with TRBJ2-3, with a weak D call TRBD2 (5 bases). V was trimmed by 7 bases and J by 6 bases, leaving 8 bases between them. The CDR3 contains 11 residues. Germline V gene data show CDR1 as MDHEN and CDR2 as SYDVKM. The CDR3 loop is CASITGDTQYF. The DNA of the CDR3 is TGTGCCAGCATCACGGGGGATACGCAGTATTTT.

This chain uses TRBV28 with TRBJ1-2; D perhaps matches TRBD1 (5 bases). The CDR3 length is 17 residues. With 3 bases removed from V and 2 bases from J, the gap between germline ends came to 19 bases. From germline, CDR1 is MDHEN and CDR2 SYDVKM. CDR3 in amino acids: CASSFAWTRTKNYGYTF. In DNA form, the CDR3 reads TGTGCCAGCAGTTTCGCCTGGACACGGACAAAGAACTATGGCTACACCTTC.

This clone appeared a single time. The chain joins TRBV19 to TRBJ1-1; TRBD1 matches 9 bases. The CDR3 contains 16 residues. Germline V lookup: CDR1 LNHDA, CDR2 SQIVND (reference sequence). Trimming took 1 base from V and 3 from J; bases not matched to a gene: 6. CDR3 nucleotide sequence: TGTGCCAGTAGTATAGGGACGACAGGGGGTGACACTGAAGCTTTCTTT. Translating gives CASSIGTTGGDTEAFF. Together with reference TRBV19 and TRBJ1-1, the CDR3 gives the full variable domain: DGGITQSPKYLFRKEGQNVTLSCEQNLNHDAMYWYRQDPGQGLRLIYYSQIVNDFQKGDIAEGYSVSREKKESFPLTVTSAQKNPTAFYLCASSIGTTGGDTEAFFGQGTRLTVV.

The CDR3 DNA reads TGTGCCAGCAGCGGTTCTACTAGCGGGGGCTCAGATACGCAGTATTTT. Protein: CASSGSTSGGSDTQYF. The V and J genes are TRBV5-4 and TRBJ2-3; the match to TRBD2 covers 11 bases. The J segment lost 4 bases and the V segment lost 4 bases, leaving 8 bases of the junction unmatched. Germline lookup yields CDR1 SGHNT and CDR2 YYREEE (reference sequence). The CDR3 sequence is 16 residues long.

The chain employs TRBV6-5 and TRBJ2-1; TRBD1 is a possible D gene (5 bases). CDR1 MNHEY and CDR2 SVGAGI come from the germline V gene. V was shortened by 6 bases and J by 8 bases, with 17 bases between the two germline ends. The CDR3 sequence is 14 residues long. This CDR3 reads CASSMDKPPHEQFF. DNA of the CDR3: TGTGCCAGCAGCATGGACAAGCCCCCCCATGAGCAGTTCTTC.

This clone was observed once. The J gene is TRBJ2-7, the V gene TRBV7-9; possibly TRBD2 for D (6 bases). The V gene lost 3 bases and the J gene lost 7 bases, with 10 bases spanning the gap. Germline V gene lookup returns CDR1 SEHNR and CDR2 FQNEAQ (reference sequence). There are 12 residues in the CDR3. CDR3 in amino acids: CASSFSGGEQYF. The CDR3 coding sequence is TGTGCCAGCAGCTTTAGTGGGGGGGAGCAGTACTTC.

The V call is TRBV24-1, the J call TRBJ1-5; possible D gene TRBD1, 5 bases. CDR1 is KGHDR and CDR2 is SFDVKD in the germline V gene. V was pared by 5 bases and J by 3 bases, with 10 bases between. CDR3 length: 14 residues. The CDR3 nucleotides are TGTGCCACCAGTGCTACAGGTCCCAATCAGCCCCAGCATTTT. Translation gives CATSATGPNQPQHF.

The gene calls are TRBV6-6 and TRBJ1-2; 7 bases fit TRBD1. The CDR3 has 14 residues. Losses at the gene ends were 4 bases for V and 5 bases for J; bases not matched to a gene: 7. Germline assignment: CDR1 MNHNY and CDR2 SVGAGI (reference sequence). DNA of the CDR3: TGTGCCAGCAGTTCAGCCGGGACAGCTTATGGCTACACCTTC. Translating gives CASSSAGTAYGYTF.

The chain uses TRBV6-5 and TRBJ1-5, with unresolved D. Deletions cut 6 bases from V and 6 bases from J, with 12 bases between. The CDR3 has 13 residues. Germline CDR1 and CDR2: MNHEY and SVGAGI. The DNA for the CDR3 is TGTGCCAGCAGCGAGTTGCGAGCTCAGCCCCAGCATTTT. Its translation: CASSELRAQPQHF.

The rearrangement joins TRBV4-1 to TRBJ2-3; the match to TRBD2 covers 7 bases. Germline V gene lookup returns CDR1 MGHRA and CDR2 YSYEKL. The length of the CDR3 is 16 residues. J lost 4 bases, V lost 8 bases, and 15 bases had no gene match. CDR3 nucleotides: TGCGCCAGCCAAACCTCCGGGGGGAGGAGGTCAGATACGCAGTATTTT. This sequence encodes CASQTSGGRRSDTQYF.

This sequence joins TRBV15 and TRBJ2-2, with 7 bases lining up with TRBD1. From germline, CDR1 is LNHNV and CDR2 YYDKDF (reference sequence). The CDR3 spans 14 residues. Trimming at V came to 0 bases and at J to 6 bases, leaving 1 base not matched to a gene. The CDR3, as DNA: TGTGCCACCAGCAGAGATAGGGGGCCCGGGGAGCTGTTTTTT. Encoded protein: CATSRDRGPGELFF.

The chain is built from TRBV5-1 and TRBJ2-3; D is perhaps TRBD2 (5 bases). Between the trimmed V and J ends, which lost 0 bases and 4 bases, there was a span of 12 bases. This CDR3 is built from 15 residues. Germline V gene data show CDR1 as SGHRS and CDR2 as YFSETQ. In DNA form, the CDR3 reads TGCGCCAGCAGCTTGGCATGGGCTAGCCCAGATACGCAGTATTTT. This translates into CASSLAWASPDTQYF.

CDR3 region: CASSYSRASPLHF. Written as DNA, the CDR3 is TGTGCCAGCAGTTACTCGCGGGCCTCACCCCTCCACTTT. The chain employs TRBV6-5 and TRBJ1-6; D not certain. V was cut by 0 bases and J by 10 bases, with 7 bases left in between. CDR1 and CDR2 from the germline V gene are MNHEY and SVGAGI. This CDR3 is 13 amino acids long.

The J gene is TRBJ2-1, the V gene TRBV4-1, with 12 bases lining up with TRBD2. Germline CDR1 and CDR2: MGHRA and YSYEKL. Trimming at V came to 5 bases and at J to 7 bases, leaving 9 bases not matched to a gene. The CDR3 contains 16 residues. For the CDR3, the DNA is TGCGCCAGCAGCTCAAGGGGGGGACTAGCGGGTAATGAGCAGTTCTTC. This codes for CASSSRGGLAGNEQFF.